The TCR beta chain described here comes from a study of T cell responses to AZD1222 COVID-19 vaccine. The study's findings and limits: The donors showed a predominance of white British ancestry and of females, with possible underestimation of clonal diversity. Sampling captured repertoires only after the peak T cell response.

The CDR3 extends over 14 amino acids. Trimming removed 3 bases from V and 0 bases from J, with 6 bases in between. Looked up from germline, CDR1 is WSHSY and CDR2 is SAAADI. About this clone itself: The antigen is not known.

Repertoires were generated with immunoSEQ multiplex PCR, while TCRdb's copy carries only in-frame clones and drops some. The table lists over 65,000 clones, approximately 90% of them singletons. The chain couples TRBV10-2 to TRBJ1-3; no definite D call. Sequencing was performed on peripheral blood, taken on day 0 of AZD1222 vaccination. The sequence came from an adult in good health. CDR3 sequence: CASSDPDSGNTIYF. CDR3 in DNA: TGCGCCAGCAGTGACCCTGACTCTGGAAACACCATATATTTT.